This T cell receptor (beta chain) originates from a study of OX40 agonist ivuxolimab in advanced cancers. Turning to the study itself: Patients were given ivuxolimab, an antibody that agonizes OX40 (CD134).

Study-level findings and limits: Both CD4+ and CD8+ T cell populations in blood had undergone clonal expansion by week 6 at 0.1 to 3.0 mg/kg.

Concerning this clone: What it binds is not known.

This CDR3 comprises 14 residues. Germline CDR1 SGHTA, CDR2 FQGNSA. The V and J ends lost 4 bases and 1 base, in that order; junction bases with no gene match: 3. Assay: immunoSEQ multiplex PCR; the TCRdb copy retains only in-frame clones and omits some. Among about 80,000 clones listed, 80% to 90% were seen once. This clonotype was obtained from an adult with an advanced solid tumor such as melanoma, head and neck, liver or kidney cancer. The starting material was CD4+ or CD8+ T cells sorted from blood, obtained in a trial of the OX40 agonist ivuxolimab. V is TRBV7-2 and J is TRBJ1-1, with TRBD1 matching 7 bases. The CDR3 DNA reads TGTGCCAGCAGCTCCCGGACAGGGAACACTGAAGCTTTCTTT. This translates into CASSSRTGNTEAFF.